This is a list of T cell receptor beta chains from one sample in a study of cytomegalovirus exposure and HLA in healthy donors. Assay: immunoSEQ multiplex PCR; the TCRdb copy retains only in-frame clones and omits some. The sample comprises approximately 190,000 clones, roughly 73% of which are singletons, and approximately 1.8% rests with the top ten. Material for sequencing was PBMCs. Receptors were obtained from a woman aged 25 to 39 in good health and CMV-seronegative. CDR3s include the opening cysteine and the closing phenylalanine or tryptophan. D genes are given only for firm matches. Only some rows state a clone size, as once, few, many or a class for expanded clones.

V: TRBV4-3; size: -; D: -; J: TRBJ1-2; DNA: TGCGCCAGCAGCCAAGCCATTAGAGGGGGAAATAACTATGGCTACACCTTC; CDR3: CASSQAIRGGNNYGYTF
V: TRBV5-1; size: few; D: -; J: TRBJ2-5; DNA: TGCGCCAGCAGCTTGGACAGGCCCCAAGAGACCCAGTACTTC; CDR3: CASSLDRPQETQYF
V: TRBV4-1; size: -; D: TRBD1; J: TRBJ1-1; DNA: TGCGCCAGCAGCCATAATAACAGGGGAGTAACTGAAGCTTTCTTT; CDR3: CASSHNNRGVTEAFF
V: TRBV19; size: -; D: -; J: TRBJ1-5; DNA: TGTGCCAGTGGGGAGTTAGACCGGCAGGCGAACAATCAGCCCCAGCATTTT; CDR3: CASGELDRQANNQPQHF
V: TRBV29-1; size: -; D: TRBD1; J: TRBJ1-1; DNA: TGCAGCGTCACAGGGGGCTGGAACACTGAAGCTTTCTTT; CDR3: CSVTGGWNTEAFF
V: TRBV14; size: -; D: TRBD2; J: TRBJ2-2; DNA: TGTGCCAGCAGCCGGGGACTAGCGGGAGTCAACACCGGGGAGCTGTTTTTT; CDR3: CASSRGLAGVNTGELFF
V: TRBV19; size: -; D: TRBD1; J: TRBJ2-3; DNA: TGTGCCAGTAGTATTAACCGGGACAGGGCGGATACGCAGTATTTT; CDR3: CASSINRDRADTQYF
V: TRBV5-1; size: -; D: TRBD1; J: TRBJ1-3; DNA: TGCGCCAGCAGCTCCGGGACAGGGTTCGGAAACACCATATATTTT; CDR3: CASSSGTGFGNTIYF
V: TRBV6-5; size: -; D: -; J: TRBJ2-3; DNA: TGTGCCAGCAGTCCGGGGGTACGCACAGATACGCAGTATTTT; CDR3: CASSPGVRTDTQYF
V: TRBV5-1; size: -; D: TRBD1; J: TRBJ1-3; DNA: TGCGCCAGCAGGCCACAGACAGGGGCTTCAAGAGGAAACACCATATATTTT; CDR3: CASRPQTGASRGNTIYF
V: TRBV9; size: -; D: TRBD1; J: TRBJ1-5; DNA: TGTGCCAGCAGCGTCGGGACAGTGAAGCAGCCCCAGCATTTT; CDR3: CASSVGTVKQPQHF
V: TRBV6-1; size: -; D: -; J: TRBJ2-7; DNA: TGTGCCAGCAGTGAATCCGGGTACCCAGACGAGCAGTACTTC; CDR3: CASSESGYPDEQYF
V: TRBV27; size: -; D: TRBD1; J: TRBJ2-3; DNA: TGTGCCAGCAGTTTAGGACAGGGTAAAGATACGCAGTATTTT; CDR3: CASSLGQGKDTQYF
V: TRBV15; size: -; D: -; J: TRBJ2-1; DNA: TGTGCCACCAGCAGAGAAGATGTCGCGGGGAACTCCTACAATGAGCAGTTCTTC; CDR3: CATSREDVAGNSYNEQFF
V: TRBV30; size: few; D: TRBD2; J: TRBJ2-1; DNA: TGTGCCTGGAAACGGGAGGCTACTACAAATGAGCAGTTCTTC; CDR3: CAWKREATTNEQFF